A selection of T cell receptor beta chains follows, all from one sample in a study of CD8 T cells in Susac syndrome. From the immunoSEQ multiplex PCR reads, TCRdb called clonotypes with MiXCR, one entry per CDR3 protein. The table has under 250,000 distinct CDR3 sequences, about 95% seen once. The specimen sequenced was CD4+ T cells from PBMCs. Receptors originate from a human donor with Susac syndrome. CDR3s include the opening cysteine and the closing phenylalanine or tryptophan. A D gene is named only where the DNA matches it firmly. Clone size is shown for a subset of rows, as once, few, many or a class of expanded clone.

clone_size d_call j_call v_call cdr3_aa cdr3_nt
NA NA TRBJ1-4 TRBV19 CASSAPLGTVDEKLFF TGTGCCAGTAGTGCCCCCCTCGGGACGGTTGATGAAAAACTGTTTTTT
NA NA TRBJ2-5 TRBV7-2 CASSVRVGYQETQYF TGTGCCAGCAGCGTTAGGGTCGGTTACCAAGAGACCCAGTACTTC
once NA TRBJ1-1 TRBV19 CASSTQRDTEAFF TGTGCCAGTAGTACCCAAAGGGACACTGAAGCTTTCTTT
NA NA TRBJ1-2 TRBV29-1 CSVDRGHGYTF TGCAGCGTTGACAGGGGTCATGGCTACACCTTC
NA NA TRBJ1-2 TRBV6-5 CASSWRPSINYGYTF TGTGCCAGCAGTTGGCGGCCTTCTATTAACTATGGCTACACCTTC
NA TRBD2 TRBJ2-1 TRBV6-2/TRBV6-3 CASSTSGTVNEQFF TGTGCCAGCAGCACTAGCGGAACGGTCAATGAGCAGTTCTTC
NA TRBD1 TRBJ2-7 TRBV7-2 CASSDRGNTYEQYF TGTGCCAGCAGCGACAGGGGGAACACCTACGAGCAGTACTTC
NA NA TRBJ2-7 TRBV12-3/TRBV12-4 CASSFKSYEQYF TGTGCCAGCAGTTTTAAGAGCTACGAGCAGTACTTC
NA TRBD1 TRBJ2-5 TRBV6-4 CASSHLGQGGRGQTQYF TGTGCCAGCAGTCACCTGGGACAGGGTGGACGTGGGCAGACCCAGTACTTC
once NA TRBJ1-5 TRBV30 CAWGKGGSGDQPQHF TGTGCCTGGGGTAAAGGGGGTTCCGGAGATCAGCCCCAGCATTTT
NA TRBD1 TRBJ2-5 TRBV12-3/TRBV12-4 CASSPQWDSKETQYF TGTGCCAGCAGCCCCCAGTGGGACAGTAAAGAGACCCAGTACTTC
NA NA TRBJ1-1 TRBV10-3 CAISPNGGPSEAFF TGTGCCATCAGCCCGAATGGGGGTCCTTCTGAAGCTTTCTTT
NA NA TRBJ2-3 TRBV20-1 CSAFKSRGEGTDTQYF TGCAGTGCTTTCAAAAGCAGGGGGGAAGGCACAGATACGCAGTATTTT
once NA TRBJ1-6 TRBV30 CAWSLPVRNSPLHF TGTGCCTGGAGTCTCCCTGTGAGGAATTCACCCCTCCACTTT
NA NA TRBJ2-3 TRBV7-2 CASSGRLLKDTQYF TGTGCCAGCAGCGGTAGGCTCCTAAAGGATACGCAGTATTTT
NA TRBD1 TRBJ1-4 TRBV20-1 CSAREGQGLREKLFF TGCAGTGCTAGAGAAGGACAGGGATTAAGGGAAAAACTGTTTTTT
NA NA TRBJ1-5 TRBV13 CASSGGLGNQPQHF TGTGCCAGCAGCGGGGGACTCGGCAATCAGCCCCAGCATTTT
NA TRBD1 TRBJ1-2 TRBV6-2/TRBV6-3 CASSLNRDRGLGGYTF TGTGCCAGCAGCCTTAACCGGGACAGGGGGCTTGGTGGCTACACCTTC
NA NA TRBJ1-1 TRBV6-2/TRBV6-3 CASSSTYGTGISEAFF TGTGCCAGCAGCTCGACGTACGGGACGGGTATTTCTGAAGCTTTCTTT
NA TRBD2 TRBJ2-1 TRBV5-1 CASSHASGGHNEQFF TGCGCCAGCAGCCATGCTAGCGGGGGGCATAATGAGCAGTTCTTC
NA NA TRBJ2-1 TRBV9 CASSGGTVDHEQFF TGTGCCAGCAGCGGCGGGACAGTTGACCATGAGCAGTTCTTC
once NA TRBJ2-2 TRBV30 CAWSSPGTTGELFF TGTGCCTGGAGTTCTCCCGGGACCACCGGGGAGCTGTTTTTT
NA NA TRBJ2-3 TRBV9 CASSVGPIEGTQYF TGTGCCAGCAGCGTAGGTCCCATAGAGGGTACGCAGTATTTT
NA NA TRBJ2-3 TRBV20-1 CSARSGASTDTQYF TGCAGTGCTAGATCGGGGGCAAGCACAGATACGCAGTATTTT
NA NA TRBJ2-2 TRBV9 CASSVEGEGYGELFF TGTGCCAGCAGCGTAGAGGGCGAGGGATACGGGGAGCTGTTTTTT
NA TRBD2 TRBJ2-1 TRBV2 CASSQASGGYNEQFF TGTGCCAGCAGTCAAGCTAGCGGGGGTTACAATGAGCAGTTCTTC
NA TRBD2 TRBJ2-5 TRBV5-6 CASSLPSGVQETQYF TGTGCCAGCAGCCTTCCTAGCGGGGTTCAAGAGACCCAGTACTTC
NA NA TRBJ1-6 TRBV30 CAWRGDHNSPLHF TGTGCCTGGAGGGGCGACCATAATTCACCCCTCCACTTT
NA TRBD2 TRBJ2-7 TRBV27 CASSLSLGKAGGSSYEQYF TGTGCCAGCAGTCTGTCTCTGGGAAAAGCGGGGGGGAGCTCCTACGAGCAGTACTTC
NA NA TRBJ2-7 TRBV4-2 CASSQTQTGSYEQYF TGTGCCAGCAGCCAAACCCAGACGGGGTCCTACGAGCAGTACTTC
NA NA TRBJ2-1 TRBV6-1 CASRWLSYNEQFF TGTGCCAGCAGATGGTTGTCCTACAATGAGCAGTTCTTC
NA TRBD2 TRBJ2-1 TRBV19 CASYEPGLAGYEQFF TGTGCCAGTTATGAACCGGGACTAGCGGGATATGAGCAGTTCTTC
NA TRBD1 TRBJ2-3 TRBV24-1 CATSDPRGQSTDTQYF TGTGCCACCAGTGATCCGAGGGGACAGTCCACAGATACGCAGTATTTT
NA NA TRBJ2-6 TRBV6-5 CASSYGHGDSGANVLTF TGTGCCAGCAGTTACGGACATGGGGACTCTGGGGCCAACGTCCTGACTTTC
NA NA TRBJ1-1 TRBV29-1 CSVEWGGTEAFF TGCAGCGTTGAATGGGGGGGCACTGAAGCTTTCTTT
NA NA TRBJ1-1 TRBV30 CARHQGGVAFF TGTGCCAGACACCAGGGAGGGGTAGCTTTCTTT